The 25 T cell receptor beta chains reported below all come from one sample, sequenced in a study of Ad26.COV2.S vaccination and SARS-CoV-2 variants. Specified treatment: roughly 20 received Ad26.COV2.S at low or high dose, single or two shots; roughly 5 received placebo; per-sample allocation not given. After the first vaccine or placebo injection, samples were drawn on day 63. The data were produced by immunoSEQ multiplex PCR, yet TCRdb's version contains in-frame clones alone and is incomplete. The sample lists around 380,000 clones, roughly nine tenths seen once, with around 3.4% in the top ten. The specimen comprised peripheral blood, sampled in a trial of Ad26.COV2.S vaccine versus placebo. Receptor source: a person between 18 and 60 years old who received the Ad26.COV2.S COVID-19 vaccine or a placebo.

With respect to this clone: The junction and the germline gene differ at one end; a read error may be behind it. The CDR3 DNA is TGTGCCAGCACCGTAGAAGACACCGGGACAGCAGCTTTTTTT. This gives the protein CASTVEDTGTAAFF. The V call is TRBV9, the J call TRBJ2-3, with 7 bases identical to TRBD1. Germline CDR1 SGDLS, CDR2 YYNGEE. This CDR3 comprises 14 residues.

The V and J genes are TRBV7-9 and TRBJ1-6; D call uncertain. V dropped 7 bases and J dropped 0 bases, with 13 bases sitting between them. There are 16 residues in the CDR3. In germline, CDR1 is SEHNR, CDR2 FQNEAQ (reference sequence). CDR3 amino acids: CASMRVSASYNSPLHF. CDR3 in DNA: TGTGCCAGCATGCGGGTCTCGGCCTCCTATAATTCACCCCTCCACTTT.

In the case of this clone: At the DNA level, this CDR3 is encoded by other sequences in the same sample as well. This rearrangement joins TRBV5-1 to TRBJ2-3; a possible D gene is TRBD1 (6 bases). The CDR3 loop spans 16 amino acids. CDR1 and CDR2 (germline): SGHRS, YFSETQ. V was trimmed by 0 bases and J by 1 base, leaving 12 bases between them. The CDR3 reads CASSLGGSGGTDTQYF. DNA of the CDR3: TGCGCCAGCAGCTTGGGAGGTTCAGGGGGCACAGATACGCAGTATTTT.

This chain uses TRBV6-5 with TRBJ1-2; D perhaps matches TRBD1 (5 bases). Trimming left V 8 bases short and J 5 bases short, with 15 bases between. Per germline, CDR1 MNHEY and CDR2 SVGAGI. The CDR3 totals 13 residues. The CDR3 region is CASGDGVSYGYTF. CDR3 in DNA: TGTGCCAGCGGGGACGGGGTATCTTATGGCTACACCTTC.

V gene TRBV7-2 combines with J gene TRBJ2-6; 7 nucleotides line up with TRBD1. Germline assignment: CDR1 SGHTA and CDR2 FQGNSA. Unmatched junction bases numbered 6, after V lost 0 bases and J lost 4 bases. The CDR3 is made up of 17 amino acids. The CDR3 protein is CASSLADRVLGANVLTF. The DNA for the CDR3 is TGTGCCAGCAGCTTAGCAGACAGGGTGTTAGGGGCCAACGTCCTGACTTTC.

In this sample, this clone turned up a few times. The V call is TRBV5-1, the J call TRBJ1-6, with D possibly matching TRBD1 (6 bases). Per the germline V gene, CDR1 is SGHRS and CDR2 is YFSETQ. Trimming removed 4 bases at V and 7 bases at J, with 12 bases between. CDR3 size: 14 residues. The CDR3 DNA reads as TGCGCCAGCAGCGTTGACAGGATCAATTCACCCCTCCACTTT. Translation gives CASSVDRINSPLHF.

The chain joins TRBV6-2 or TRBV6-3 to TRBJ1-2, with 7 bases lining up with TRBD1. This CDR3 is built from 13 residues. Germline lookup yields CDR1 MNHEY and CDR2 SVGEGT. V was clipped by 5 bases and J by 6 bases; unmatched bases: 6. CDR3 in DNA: TGTGCCAGCAGTATTTACAGGGGTAATGGCTACACCTTC. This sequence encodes CASSIYRGNGYTF.

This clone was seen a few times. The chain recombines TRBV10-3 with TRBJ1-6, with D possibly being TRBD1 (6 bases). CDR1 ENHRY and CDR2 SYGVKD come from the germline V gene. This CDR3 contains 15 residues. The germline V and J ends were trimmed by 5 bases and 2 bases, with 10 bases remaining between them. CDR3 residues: CAISRTAAYNSPLHF. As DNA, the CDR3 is TGTGCCATCAGTCGGACAGCAGCCTATAATTCACCCCTCCACTTT.

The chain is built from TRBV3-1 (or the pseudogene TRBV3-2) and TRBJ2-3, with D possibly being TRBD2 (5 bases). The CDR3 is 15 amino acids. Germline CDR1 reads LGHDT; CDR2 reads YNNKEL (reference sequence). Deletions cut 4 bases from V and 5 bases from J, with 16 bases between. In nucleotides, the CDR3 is TGTGCCAGCAGCCCTAAGCGGCTAGAAGGAGATACGCAGTATTTT. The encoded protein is CASSPKRLEGDTQYF.

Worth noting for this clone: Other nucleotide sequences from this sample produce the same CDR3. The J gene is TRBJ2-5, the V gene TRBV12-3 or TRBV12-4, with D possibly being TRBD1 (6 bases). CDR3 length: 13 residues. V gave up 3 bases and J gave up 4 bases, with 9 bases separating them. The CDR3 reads CASSFQGGETQYF. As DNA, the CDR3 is TGTGCCAGCAGTTTTCAAGGGGGAGAGACCCAGTACTTC.

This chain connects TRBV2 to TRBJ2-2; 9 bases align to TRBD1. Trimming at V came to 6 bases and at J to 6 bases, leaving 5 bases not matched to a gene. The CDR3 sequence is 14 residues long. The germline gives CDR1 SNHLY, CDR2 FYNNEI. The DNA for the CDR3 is TGTGCCAGCAGGGACGACAGGGGGGCCGGGGAGCTGTTTTTT. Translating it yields CASRDDRGAGELFF.

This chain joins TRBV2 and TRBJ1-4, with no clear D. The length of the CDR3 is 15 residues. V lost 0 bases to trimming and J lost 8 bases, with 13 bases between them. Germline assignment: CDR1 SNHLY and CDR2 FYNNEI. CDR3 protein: CASSEATRNLEKLFF. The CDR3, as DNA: TGTGCCAGCAGTGAAGCGACTAGGAATCTCGAAAAACTGTTTTTT.

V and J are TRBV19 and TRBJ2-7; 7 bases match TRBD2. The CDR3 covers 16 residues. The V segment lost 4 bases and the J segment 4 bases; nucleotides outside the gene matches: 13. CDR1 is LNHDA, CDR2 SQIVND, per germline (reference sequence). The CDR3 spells CASSRRLRGELYEQYF. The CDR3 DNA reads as TGTGCCAGTAGTAGACGACTACGGGGGGAACTTTACGAGCAGTACTTC.

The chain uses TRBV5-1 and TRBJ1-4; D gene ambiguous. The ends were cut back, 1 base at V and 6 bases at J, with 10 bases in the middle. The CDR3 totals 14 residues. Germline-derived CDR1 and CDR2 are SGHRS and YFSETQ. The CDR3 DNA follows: TGCGCCAGCAGCTTGCAACAAGCCGATGAAAAACTGTTTTTT. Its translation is CASSLQQADEKLFF.

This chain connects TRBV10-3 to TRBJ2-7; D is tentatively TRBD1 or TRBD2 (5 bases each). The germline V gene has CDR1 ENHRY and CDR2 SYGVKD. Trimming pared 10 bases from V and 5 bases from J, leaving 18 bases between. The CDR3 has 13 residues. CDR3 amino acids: CATTGTAYDEQYF. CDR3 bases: TGTGCCACGACCGGGACCGCATATGACGAGCAGTACTTC.

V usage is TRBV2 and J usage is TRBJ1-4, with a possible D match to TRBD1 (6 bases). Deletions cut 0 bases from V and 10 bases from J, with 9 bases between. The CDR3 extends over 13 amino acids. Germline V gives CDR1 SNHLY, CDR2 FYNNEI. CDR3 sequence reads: CASSEAGGGKLFF. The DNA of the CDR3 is TGTGCCAGCAGTGAAGCGGGAGGGGGAAAACTGTTTTTT.

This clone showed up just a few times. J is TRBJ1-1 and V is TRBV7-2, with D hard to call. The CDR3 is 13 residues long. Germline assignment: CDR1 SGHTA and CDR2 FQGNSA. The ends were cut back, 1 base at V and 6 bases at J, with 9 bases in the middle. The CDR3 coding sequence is TGTGCCAGCAGCTTAGGGCCCGGGGCTGAAGCTTTCTTT. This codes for CASSLGPGAEAFF.

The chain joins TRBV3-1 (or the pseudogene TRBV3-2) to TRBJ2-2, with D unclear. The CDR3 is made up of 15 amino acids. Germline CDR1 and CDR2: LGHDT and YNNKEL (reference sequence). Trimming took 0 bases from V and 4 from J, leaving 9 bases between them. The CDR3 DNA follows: TGTGCCAGCAGCCAAGATCTAATTTTCACCGGGGAGCTGTTTTTT. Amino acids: CASSQDLIFTGELFF.

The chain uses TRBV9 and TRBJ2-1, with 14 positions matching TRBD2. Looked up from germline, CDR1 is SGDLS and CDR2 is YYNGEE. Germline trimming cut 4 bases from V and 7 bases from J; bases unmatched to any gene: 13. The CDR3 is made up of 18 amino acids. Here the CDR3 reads CASSRGLAGAGSGNEQFF. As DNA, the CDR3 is TGTGCCAGCAGCAGGGGACTAGCGGGGGCCGGCTCGGGGAATGAGCAGTTCTTC.

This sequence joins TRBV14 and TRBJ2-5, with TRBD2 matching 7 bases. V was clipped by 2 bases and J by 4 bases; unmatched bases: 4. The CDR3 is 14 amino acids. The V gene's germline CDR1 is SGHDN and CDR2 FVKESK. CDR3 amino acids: CASSQRASGETQYF. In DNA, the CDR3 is TGTGCCAGCAGCCAACGGGCTAGCGGAGAGACCCAGTACTTC.

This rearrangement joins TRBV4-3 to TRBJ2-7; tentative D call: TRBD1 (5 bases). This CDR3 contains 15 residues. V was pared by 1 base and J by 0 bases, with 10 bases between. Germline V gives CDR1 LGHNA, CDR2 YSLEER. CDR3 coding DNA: TGCGCCAGCAGCCAAGGTCCAGGGTCCTCCTACGAGCAGTACTTC. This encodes CASSQGPGSSYEQYF.

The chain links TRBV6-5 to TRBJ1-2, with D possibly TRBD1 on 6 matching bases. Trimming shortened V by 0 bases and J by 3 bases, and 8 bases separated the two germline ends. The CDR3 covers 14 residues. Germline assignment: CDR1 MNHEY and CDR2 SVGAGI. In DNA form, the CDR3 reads TGTGCCAGCAGTTACTCTAGGACAGACTATGGCTACACCTTC. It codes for CASSYSRTDYGYTF.

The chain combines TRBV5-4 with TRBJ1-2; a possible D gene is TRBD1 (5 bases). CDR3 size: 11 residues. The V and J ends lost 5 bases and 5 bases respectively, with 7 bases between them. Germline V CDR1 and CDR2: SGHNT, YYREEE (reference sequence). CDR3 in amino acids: CASRGAYGYTF. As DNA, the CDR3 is TGTGCCAGCAGAGGGGCATATGGCTACACCTTC. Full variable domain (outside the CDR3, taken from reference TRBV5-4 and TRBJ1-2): ETGVTQSPTHLIKTRGQQVTLRCSSQSGHNTVSWYQQALGQGPQFIFQYYREEENGRGNFPPRFSGLQFPNYSSELNVNALELDDSALYLCASRGAYGYTFGSGTRLTVV.

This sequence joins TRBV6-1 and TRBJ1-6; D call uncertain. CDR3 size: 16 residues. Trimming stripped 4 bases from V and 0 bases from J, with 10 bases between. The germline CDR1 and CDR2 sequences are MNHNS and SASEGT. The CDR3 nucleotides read TGTGCCAGCAGTGGATCAGTGCGCTCCTATAATTCACCCCTCCACTTT. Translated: CASSGSVRSYNSPLHF.

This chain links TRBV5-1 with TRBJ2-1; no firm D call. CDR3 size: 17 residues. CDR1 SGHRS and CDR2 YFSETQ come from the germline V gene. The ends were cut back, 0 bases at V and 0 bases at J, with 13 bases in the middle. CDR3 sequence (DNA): TGCGCCAGCAGCTTGGTCAGCGCCCGTTACTCCTACAATGAGCAGTTCTTC. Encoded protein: CASSLVSARYSYNEQFF. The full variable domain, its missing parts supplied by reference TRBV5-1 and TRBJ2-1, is KAGVTQTPRYLIKTRGQQVTLSCSPISGHRSVSWYQQTPGQGLQFLFEYFSETQRNKGNFPGRFSGRQFSNSRSEMNVSTLELGDSALYLCASSLVSARYSYNEQFFGPGTRLTVL.